The rows below give T cell receptor beta chains drawn from one sample of a study of T cell changes during pregnancy in multiple sclerosis. The data were produced by immunoSEQ multiplex PCR, yet TCRdb's version contains in-frame clones alone and is incomplete. Among roughly 80,000 clones listed, 90% to 95% were seen once. This specimen consisted of peripheral blood, obtained before pregnancy. Receptor source: a female donor with multiple sclerosis, enrolled in a pregnancy study. CDR3s include the opening cysteine and the closing phenylalanine or tryptophan. Fields, in order: J gene, V gene, D gene, CDR3 protein, CDR3 DNA. A D gene is named only where the DNA matches it firmly.

TRBJ2-1 TRBV27 . CASSLRPNGDEQFF TGTGCCAGCAGTTTAAGGCCGAACGGGGATGAGCAGTTCTTC
TRBJ2-3 TRBV6-4 TRBD2 CATHPRGLATSTDTQYF TGTGCCACCCACCCCCGTGGACTAGCGACTAGCACAGATACGCAGTATTTT
TRBJ2-7 TRBV5-1 TRBD1 CASSLTGGLNEQYF TGCGCCAGCAGCTTGACAGGGGGTTTAAACGAGCAGTACTTC
TRBJ1-2 TRBV7-3 . CASSLQRQNYGYTF TGTGCCAGCAGCCTCCAACGACAGAACTATGGCTACACCTTC
TRBJ1-2 TRBV9 . CASSVEVGGYGYTF TGTGCCAGCAGCGTAGAAGTAGGGGGCTATGGCTACACCTTC
TRBJ1-2 TRBV7-9 . CASSTRGGTGYTF TGTGCCAGCAGCACGAGGGGGGGGACTGGCTACACCTTC
TRBJ2-5 TRBV5-1 TRBD2 CASSLSGTSGGAGETQYF TGCGCCAGCAGCCTCTCCGGGACTAGCGGGGGGGCCGGAGAGACCCAGTACTTC
TRBJ1-2 TRBV2 TRBD1 CASSAPTGYGYGYTF TGTGCCAGCAGTGCCCCGACAGGGTATGGCTATGGCTACACCTTC
TRBJ2-1 TRBV4-1 . CASSQVFMQTGDYNEQFF TGCGCCAGCAGCCAAGTGTTTATGCAGACAGGAGACTACAATGAGCAGTTCTTC
TRBJ2-1 TRBV27 . CASSLPRGVRGSNEQFF TGTGCCAGCAGTTTACCCAGGGGGGTTAGGGGTTCCAATGAGCAGTTCTTC
TRBJ1-2 TRBV10-3 . CAIRGGQLEGYTF TGTGCCATCAGGGGGGGTCAACTTGAAGGCTACACCTTC
TRBJ2-2 TRBV6-5 TRBD2 CASSTGTSNGELFF TGTGCCAGCAGTACCGGGACTAGTAACGGGGAGCTGTTTTTT
TRBJ1-1 TRBV7-3 . CASSLIPVRQANTEAFF TGTGCCAGCAGCTTAATCCCCGTCCGACAGGCGAACACTGAAGCTTTCTTT
TRBJ2-2 TRBV6-9 TRBD2 CASTQRGLGETGELFF TGTGCCAGCACCCAAAGGGGACTAGGCGAGACCGGGGAGCTGTTTTTT
TRBJ2-2 TRBV7-9 . CASSLNRLYTTGELFF TGTGCCAGCAGCTTAAACAGGCTGTATACCACCGGGGAGCTGTTTTTT
TRBJ2-7 TRBV19 TRBD1 CASRRRDRVHEQYF TGTGCCAGTAGGCGCCGGGACAGGGTCCACGAGCAGTACTTC
TRBJ1-4 TRBV6-6 . CASSYSTEVLSEKLFF TGTGCCAGCAGTTACTCGACCGAGGTGCTAAGTGAAAAACTGTTTTTT
TRBJ1-6 TRBV18 . CASSRLGEANSPLHF TGTGCCAGCTCGCGCCTCGGAGAGGCGAATTCACCCCTCCACTTT
TRBJ1-2 TRBV30 . CAWKFGNRYGYTF TGTGCCTGGAAGTTTGGAAACAGATATGGCTACACCTTC
TRBJ1-1 TRBV23-1 TRBD1 CASTDYRQGKAFF TGCGCCAGCACCGATTACCGACAGGGCAAAGCTTTCTTT
TRBJ2-1 TRBV6-5 . CASSYNGEANEQFF TGTGCCAGCAGTTATAACGGGGAAGCAAATGAGCAGTTCTTC
TRBJ2-2 TRBV5-6 . CASSLGGADTGELFF TGTGCCAGCAGCTTAGGGGGTGCGGACACCGGGGAGCTGTTTTTT
TRBJ2-5 TRBV9 TRBD1 CASSPEGAEQETQYF TGTGCCAGCAGCCCCGAGGGGGCGGAGCAAGAGACCCAGTACTTC
TRBJ2-3 TRBV9 . CASSVAGASDTQYF TGTGCCAGCAGCGTCGCGGGGGCGTCAGATACGCAGTATTTT
TRBJ1-1 TRBV18 . CASSQAGLNTEAFF TGTGCCAGCTCACAGGCAGGGCTGAACACTGAAGCTTTCTTT
TRBJ2-7 TRBV2 . CASSGGWQYF TGTGCCAGCAGTGGAGGCTGGCAGTACTTC
TRBJ1-5 TRBV7-3 . CASSLTANQPQHF TGTGCCAGCAGCTTAACCGCGAATCAGCCCCAGCATTTT
TRBJ1-3 TRBV7-9 . CASSSSVVRGRGNTIYF TGTGCCAGCAGCTCATCAGTCGTCAGGGGACGTGGAAACACCATATATTTT
TRBJ2-5 TRBV5-1 . CASSSAETQYF TGCGCCAGCAGCTCCGCGGAGACCCAGTACTTC